A single T cell receptor (beta chain) is shown here with its context. Its antigen remains unknown. This entry belongs to a study of blood T cells in healthy people across ages. Study conclusions and caveats: Among T cells, TCR beta diversity per million cells dropped roughly linearly as age rose.

Primed by a sample-barcoded 5' primer and a J-beta primer mix, a second PCR proceeded for roughly 7 to 11 cycles. Using its own MiXCR run on the 5' RACE reads, TCRdb lists one record per CDR3 protein. Here the sample spans fewer than 950,000 distinct CDR3 sequences, about 53% being singletons. Looked up from germline, CDR1 is SEHNR and CDR2 is FQNEAQ (reference sequence). The CDR3 spans 16 residues. Trimming cost V 5 bases and J 2 bases, with 15 bases left between them. J is TRBJ2-2 and V is TRBV7-9; tentative D call: TRBD1 (6 bases). The TCR comes from a man of 80 years or more in good health. Sample: blood. The CDR3 is CASSTTGQDNTGELFF. CDR3 nucleotides: TGTGCCAGCAGCACCACGGGACAAGACAACACCGGGGAGCTGTTTTTT.